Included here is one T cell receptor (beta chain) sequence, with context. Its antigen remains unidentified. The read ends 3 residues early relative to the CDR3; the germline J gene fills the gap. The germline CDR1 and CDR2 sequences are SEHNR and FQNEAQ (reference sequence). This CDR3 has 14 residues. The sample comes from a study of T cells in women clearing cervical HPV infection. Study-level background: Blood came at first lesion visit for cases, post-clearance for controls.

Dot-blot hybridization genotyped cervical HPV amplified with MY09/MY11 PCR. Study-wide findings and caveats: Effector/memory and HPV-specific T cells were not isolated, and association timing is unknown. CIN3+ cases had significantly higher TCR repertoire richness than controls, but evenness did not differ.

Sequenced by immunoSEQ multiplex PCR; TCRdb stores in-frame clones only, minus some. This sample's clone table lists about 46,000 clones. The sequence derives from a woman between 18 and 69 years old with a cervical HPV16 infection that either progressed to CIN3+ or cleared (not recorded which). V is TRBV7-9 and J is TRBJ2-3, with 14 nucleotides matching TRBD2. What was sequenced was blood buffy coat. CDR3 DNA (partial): TGTGCCAGCAGCTGGGGACTAGCGGGGGAGACG. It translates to CASSWGLAGET. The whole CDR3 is CASSWGLAGETQYF.